These T cell receptor beta chains were read from a single sample in a study of cytomegalovirus exposure and HLA in healthy donors. Profiling relied on immunoSEQ multiplex PCR, and the TCRdb table lists in-frame clones only, not all of them. The data contain approximately 140,000 clones, over 65% of them singletons. Source material: PBMCs. The origin of the receptors is a man in his forties or fifties in good health and CMV-seropositive. CDR3s include the opening cysteine and the closing phenylalanine or tryptophan. The order of the fields is clone size, J gene, V gene, CDR3 length, D gene, CDR3 DNA, CDR3 protein. The D gene is left open where the match is weak. Clone size, where shown, is once, few, many, or a class for clones that have expanded.

few,TRBJ2-3,TRBV6-5,15,.,TGTGCCAGCAGTTACGTGGGCAGAAGCACAGATACGCAGTATTTT,CASSYVGRSTDTQYF
once,TRBJ2-1,TRBV2,14,TRBD1,TGTGCCAGCGCAGACAGGGACACCTACAATGAGCAGTTCTTC,CASADRDTYNEQFF
.,TRBJ2-1,TRBV28,11,.,TGTGCCAGCAGTCCTTACAATGAGCAGTTCTTC,CASSPYNEQFF
.,TRBJ2-1,TRBV6-1,14,TRBD2,TGTGCCAGCAGTTCCCGGGACTACTCTGATGAGCAGTTCTTC,CASSSRDYSDEQFF
.,TRBJ2-3,TRBV6-6,15,.,TGTGCCAGCAGATGGGACTCAACTAGCACAGATACGCAGTATTTT,CASRWDSTSTDTQYF
.,TRBJ2-5,TRBV9,16,.,TGTGCCAGCAGCATCCTCGGCGAGGCGGGGAGAGAGACCCAGTACTTC,CASSILGEAGRETQYF
.,TRBJ2-3,TRBV7-7,15,TRBD2,TGTGCCAGCAGCTTGGGCGGGAGGGCAAGTGATACGCAGTATTTT,CASSLGGRASDTQYF
.,TRBJ1-6,TRBV5-1,14,.,TGCGCCAGCAGCCCAGCTGGCAGGGGAGAAGCCCTCCACTTT,CASSPAGRGEALHF
.,TRBJ2-5,TRBV5-7,16,.,TGTGCCAGCAGCTTGCTTTGGGGCAAGACAGGAGAGACCCAGTACTTC,CASSLLWGKTGETQYF
.,TRBJ2-2,TRBV2,14,.,TGTGCCAGCAAGGCTCGACAGAACACCGGGGAGCTGTTTTTT,CASKARQNTGELFF
.,TRBJ2-7,TRBV27,19,.,TGTGCCAGCAGTTTAGTCCCCTCTTTGACCCTCGGGCAGGGGAACGAGCAGTACTTC,CASSLVPSLTLGQGNEQYF